Presented here are 12 T cell receptor beta chains from one specimen sequenced in a study of radiotherapy plus CTLA-4 blockade in lung cancer. The assay was immunoSEQ multiplex PCR, and TCRdb's table has in-frame clones only and misses some. There are 55,000 to 75,000 clones in the sample; around 69% occur only once, and approximately 15% lies in the top ten. The material was peripheral blood, obtained from a patient treated with radiotherapy plus ipilimumab. The receptor source for this set is a human donor with non-small cell lung cancer whose response to radiotherapy plus ipilimumab could not be evaluated. Some clones in this sample may be carry-over from other donors' samples.

The table lists this clone with a few counts. The rearrangement uses TRBV11-2 and TRBJ2-7, with a possible D match to TRBD2 (5 bases). CDR3 length: 15 residues. CDR1 and CDR2 (germline): SGHAT, FQNNGV. The germline V and J ends were trimmed by 0 bases and 7 bases, with 16 bases remaining between them. The CDR3 bases are TGTGCCAGCAGCTTAGATATTAACCCATCGGGGGAGCAGTACTTC. It yields the protein CASSLDINPSGEQYF.

The count of this clone is one. This sequence joins TRBV7-2 and TRBJ1-2, with 7 bases that match TRBD1. CDR1 and CDR2 (germline): SGHTA, FQGNSA. The V and J ends lost 3 bases and 0 bases, in that order; junction bases with no gene match: 10. This CDR3 is 17 amino acids long. Here the CDR3 reads CASSLTGSDGTNYGYTF. The DNA for the CDR3 is TGTGCCAGCAGCTTGACAGGGTCGGACGGTACTAACTATGGCTACACCTTC.

The chain joins TRBV13 to TRBJ1-5; unclear D gene. V gave up 5 bases and J gave up 0 bases, with 2 bases separating them. The CDR3 runs 12 residues. Germline loops: CDR1 PRHDT, CDR2 FYEKMQ (reference sequence). The CDR3 nucleotides read TGTGCCAGCAGCCGTAGCAATCAGCCCCAGCATTTT. Encoded protein: CASSRSNQPQHF.

A few counts support this clone. This sequence joins TRBV5-1 and TRBJ2-2, with 8 bases lining up with TRBD2. The CDR3 has 16 amino acids. Trimming removed 4 bases from V and 6 bases from J; junction bases left unmatched: 11. Germline V gene data show CDR1 as SGHRS and CDR2 as YFSETQ. The CDR3 nucleotides read TGCGCCAGCAGCCATAGCGGGGTCAGTTTTGCCGGGGAGCTGTTTTTT. Protein: CASSHSGVSFAGELFF.

The V gene is TRBV13, the J gene TRBJ1-1, with a weak D call TRBD1 (5 bases). The germline V gene encodes CDR1 PRHDT and CDR2 FYEKMQ (reference sequence). The CDR3 length is 13 residues. V lost 2 bases to trimming and J lost 4 bases, with 8 bases between them. DNA for the CDR3: TGTGCCAGCAGCTTAAATAGGGGCACTGAAGCTTTCTTT. This encodes CASSLNRGTEAFF.

The chain combines TRBV10-3 with TRBJ2-7; TRBD1 matches at 12 bases. Trimming cost V 3 bases and J 3 bases; bases outside gene matches: 3. The CDR3 spans 15 residues. Looked up from germline, CDR1 is ENHRY and CDR2 is SYGVKD. CDR3 sequence (DNA): TGTGCCATCAGTGAAGGGACAGGGGGCCTCTACGAGCAGTACTTC. It codes for CAISEGTGGLYEQYF.

The V gene is TRBV7-6, the J gene TRBJ2-5, with 9 bases fitting TRBD2. The ends lost 5 bases at V and 7 bases at J; junction bases unmatched: 11. Germline loops: CDR1 SGHVS, CDR2 FNYEAQ. The CDR3 extends over 15 amino acids. CDR3 DNA sequence: TGTGCCAGCAGCCCCCAAGGAGCGGGGGGCGGGACCCAGTACTTC. Translating gives CASSPQGAGGGTQYF. Using reference TRBV7-6 and TRBJ2-5 for the parts outside the CDR3, the full variable domain is GAGVSQSPRYKVTKRGQDVALRCDPISGHVSLYWYRQALGQGPEFLTYFNYEAQQDKSGLPNDRFSAERPEGSISTLTIQRTEQRDSAMYRCASSPQGAGGGTQYFGPGTRLLVL.

This chain uses TRBV6-6 with TRBJ2-2; D might be TRBD1 (5 bases). This CDR3 region has 14 residues. Germline lookup yields CDR1 MNHNY and CDR2 SVGAGI (reference sequence). Trimming removed 8 bases from V and 1 base from J, with 11 bases in between. The CDR3, as DNA: TGTGCCAGCGTACAGGTTCTGAACACCGGGGAGCTGTTTTTT. Protein: CASVQVLNTGELFF.

This chain connects TRBV7-9 to TRBJ1-2; 7 nucleotides match TRBD1. The germline V gene has CDR1 SEHNR and CDR2 FQNEAQ (reference sequence). The CDR3 length is 14 residues. The V and J ends lost 6 bases and 1 base, in that order; junction bases with no gene match: 5. CDR3 bases: TGTGCCAGCAGACCCCGGGACAGTAACTATGGCTACACCTTC. The encoded protein is CASRPRDSNYGYTF.

The genes are TRBV7-2 and TRBJ2-5; 8 nucleotides align to TRBD2. The CDR3 is 14 residues long. Germline lookup yields CDR1 SGHTA and CDR2 FQGNSA. The ends lost 3 bases at V and 1 base at J; junction bases unmatched: 1. In nucleotides, the CDR3 is TGTGCCAGCAGCTTTAGCGGGGTCCAAGAGACCCAGTACTTC. It specifies CASSFSGVQETQYF.

The J gene is TRBJ1-1, the V gene TRBV6-7; D unresolved. TRBV6-7 is flagged as an ORF with uncertain function. Deletions cut 11 bases from V and 0 bases from J, with 13 bases between. The CDR3 is 13 amino acids. The chain's CDR3 is CAFREVMNTEAFF. CDR3 sequence (DNA): TGTGCCTTTAGGGAGGTCATGAACACTGAAGCTTTCTTT.

The chain links TRBV5-1 to TRBJ2-1; perhaps TRBD1 as D (5 bases). The CDR3 extends over 12 amino acids. The germline V gene encodes CDR1 SGHRS and CDR2 YFSETQ. Trimming removed 7 bases at V and 7 bases at J, with 12 bases between. CDR3 sequence: CASGALENEQFF. In DNA form, the CDR3 reads TGCGCCAGCGGGGCGCTAGAGAATGAGCAGTTCTTC.